The 23 T cell receptor beta chains below all came from one sample that was sequenced in a study of regulatory T cells in long-lasting Graves disease. Investigators prepared the TCR beta libraries by applying iRepertoire HTBI primers and Arm-PCR of CDR3 regions. TCRdb analysed the multiplex PCR reads with MiXCR anew, one entry per CDR3 protein. The sample lists over 400,000 distinct CDR3 sequences; 13% to 15% were seen once. The time point here: newly diagnosed GD, antithyroid drugs for less than 3 months. RNA from PBMCs was the source of the TCR library. The sample was also linked to a second study, of T cells in Graves' hyperthyroidism and ophthalmopathy.

Sequenced material: peripheral blood mononuclear cells (PBMCs), taken at new diagnosis, from a patient treated with antithyroid drugs. These receptors originate from a woman in her forties or fifties with Graves disease.

J is TRBJ1-1 and V is TRBV10-3; D is perhaps TRBD1 (6 bases). The CDR3 totals 15 residues. V was pared by 5 bases and J by 0 bases, with 13 bases between. The germline V gene encodes CDR1 ENHRY and CDR2 SYGVKD. The CDR3 spells CAISPRQEMNTEAFF. The CDR3 coding sequence is TGTGCCATCAGTCCTAGACAGGAGATGAACACTGAAGCTTTCTTT.

In this sample, this clonotype turned up a few times. J is TRBJ2-7 and V is TRBV19, with 11 bases identical to TRBD2. The CDR3 is made up of 15 amino acids. Germline V CDR1 and CDR2: LNHDA, SQIVND (reference sequence). J gave up 7 bases and V 5 bases, and 10 bases lay outside the gene matches. This CDR3 reads CASSPLLAGVSEQYF. The CDR3 bases are TGTGCCAGTAGTCCCCTACTAGCGGGAGTGAGTGAGCAGTACTTC.

This clonotype was seen a few times. J is TRBJ2-2 and V is TRBV5-5; D uncertain. The CDR3 is 14 amino acids. Trimming took off 4 bases at V and 1 base at J, with 8 bases between the two ends. Germline V gene lookup returns CDR1 SGHKS and CDR2 YYEKEE (reference sequence). The chain's CDR3 is CASSTDVNTGELFF. DNA for the CDR3: TGTGCCAGCAGCACGGACGTGAACACCGGGGAGCTGTTTTTT.

This chain links TRBV3-1 with TRBJ2-1, with 10 nucleotides matching TRBD2. The CDR3 contains 16 residues. The V segment lost 6 bases and the J segment 2 bases; nucleotides outside the gene matches: 7. Germline CDR1 is LGHDT and CDR2 is YNNKEL (reference sequence). The CDR3 nucleotides are TGTGCCAGCAGTCTAGCGGGAGCGTTCCCCTACAATGAGCAGTTCTTC. Its protein is CASSLAGAFPYNEQFF.

This chain connects TRBV30 to TRBJ2-2, with 7 bases matching TRBD2. After removal of 4 bases from V and 0 bases from J, the junction contained 8 bases not matched to a gene. Germline CDR1 and CDR2: GTSNPN and SVGIG (reference sequence). This CDR3 is built from 16 residues. The CDR3 nucleotides are TGTGCCTGGACCGGACTAGAGCTGTCGAACACCGGGGAGCTGTTTTTT. It codes for CAWTGLELSNTGELFF.

This chain joins TRBV3-1 and TRBJ2-7; D tentatively fits TRBD1 or TRBD2 (5 bases each). V shed 7 bases and J shed 3 bases, with 22 bases lying between them. The CDR3 has 16 amino acids. Germline V gene sequence: CDR1 LGHDT, CDR2 YNNKEL (reference sequence). CDR3 sequence: CASTPTSTGRSYEQYF. Here the CDR3 DNA reads TGTGCCAGCACCCCCACATCGACGGGACGAAGCTACGAGCAGTACTTC.

This clonotype was recorded a few times. V and J are TRBV10-2 and TRBJ2-5; the D call may be TRBD1 or TRBD2 (7 bases each). Germline lookup yields CDR1 WSHSY and CDR2 SAAADI. CDR3 length: 15 residues. Trimming cost V 9 bases and J 3 bases, with 20 bases left between them. The CDR3 region is CASNPRGGTEETQYF. The CDR3 DNA is TGCGCCAGTAACCCGAGGGGGGGGACAGAAGAGACCCAGTACTTC.

There are many counts of this clonotype. The chain combines TRBV28 with TRBJ1-3; D gene uncertain. CDR3 length: 16 residues. Germline CDR1 reads MDHEN; CDR2 reads SYDVKM. Trimming took off 4 bases at V and 4 bases at J, with 17 bases between the two ends. This chain's CDR3 is CASSSWVGNAGNTIYF. The CDR3 region has the DNA TGTGCCAGCAGTTCCTGGGTAGGGAATGCAGGAAACACCATATATTTT.

The chain links TRBV6-2 or TRBV6-3 to TRBJ2-1; D remains unclear. Germline CDR1 reads MNHEY; CDR2 reads SVGEGT. The CDR3 sequence is 14 residues long. V gave up 8 bases and J gave up 0 bases, with 11 bases separating them. CDR3 sequence (DNA): TGTGCCAGCTCGAGACTTAGCTCCTACAATGAGCAGTTCTTC. It codes for CASSRLSSYNEQFF.

This clonotype appeared many times. The chain carries TRBV5-5 and TRBJ2-7, with a weak D call TRBD2 (5 bases). Germline values: CDR1 SGHKS, CDR2 YYEKEE (reference sequence). The CDR3 has 16 residues. With 6 bases removed from V and 1 base from J, the gap between germline ends came to 20 bases. Here the CDR3 reads CASTLLRENVSYEQYF. CDR3 nucleotide sequence: TGTGCCAGCACCCTTCTAAGGGAGAACGTATCCTACGAGCAGTACTTC.

This sequence joins TRBV20-1 and TRBJ2-7, with TRBD2 matching over 7 bases. This CDR3 is built from 17 residues. CDR1 and CDR2 (germline): DFQATT, SNEGSKA (reference sequence). V lost 2 bases and J lost 3; bases outside the gene matches: 16. As DNA, the CDR3 is TGCAGTGCTAGACCCGCCCTACCGGGACTACCGAGCTACGAGCAGTACTTC. Translation: CSARPALPGLPSYEQYF.

This clonotype was picked up a small number of times. V usage is TRBV27 and J usage is TRBJ2-7; possibly TRBD1 or TRBD2 for D (5 bases each). Trimming left V 4 bases short and J 5 bases short, with 6 bases between. CDR1 is MNHEY and CDR2 is SMNVEV in the germline V gene (reference sequence). The CDR3 has 11 amino acids. In DNA form, the CDR3 reads TGTGCCAGCAGTTGGGGGAACGAGCAGTACTTC. Encoded protein: CASSWGNEQYF.

This clonotype has at least ten counts. The chain uses TRBV30 and TRBJ2-3; 11 bases are a match to TRBD2. V lost 2 bases to trimming and J lost 2 bases; unmatched junction nucleotides: 3. The germline gives CDR1 GTSNPN, CDR2 SVGIG (reference sequence). This CDR3 comprises 15 residues. CDR3 coding DNA: TGTGCCTGGAGTTCGGGACTAGCGGACACAGATACGCAGTATTTT. Its translation: CAWSSGLADTDTQYF.

This clonotype has only a few counts. The chain joins TRBV6-1 to TRBJ2-2; D remains ambiguous. V lost 5 bases and J 4 bases, leaving 11 bases between the germline ends. CDR1 is MNHNS and CDR2 is SASEGT in the germline V gene. The CDR3 is 14 residues long. The CDR3 sequence: CASSRTATTGELFF. The CDR3 DNA reads as TGTGCCAGCAGTCGGACGGCCACCACCGGGGAGCTGTTTTTT.

Many counts were recorded for this clonotype. V usage is TRBV30 and J usage is TRBJ1-4; no firm D call. Between the trimmed V and J ends, which lost 4 bases and 5 bases, there was a span of 17 bases. This CDR3 has 15 residues. In germline, CDR1 is GTSNPN, CDR2 SVGIG (reference sequence). CDR3: CAWTRPGPLNEKLFF. For the CDR3, the DNA is TGTGCCTGGACCCGACCTGGACCTCTCAATGAAAAACTGTTTTTT.

This clonotype has just a few counts. This chain joins TRBV6-9 and TRBJ2-5; 8 bases agree with TRBD1. The trim removed 3 bases at V and 2 bases at J, leaving 5 bases unmatched. The CDR3 runs to 15 residues. CDR1 MNHGY and CDR2 SVAAGI come from the germline V gene. The CDR3 spells CASSYATGGQETQYF. CDR3 coding DNA: TGTGCCAGCAGTTACGCTACAGGGGGGCAAGAGACCCAGTACTTC.

This clonotype was seen many times. The J gene is TRBJ2-7, the V gene TRBV6-1; possibly TRBD1 for D (5 bases). Germline assignment: CDR1 MNHNS and CDR2 SASEGT. The CDR3 covers 15 residues. V gave up 6 bases and J gave up 0 bases, with 15 bases separating them. The CDR3 nucleotides read TGTGCCAGCAGCCCGCGTTGGGGCGGCTCCTACGAGCAGTACTTC. Translated, it gives CASSPRWGGSYEQYF.

This clonotype appeared a few times. The chain links TRBV28 to TRBJ2-1; tentatively, D is TRBD1 (6 bases). Germline V gene lookup returns CDR1 MDHEN and CDR2 SYDVKM. The CDR3 contains 12 residues. V was cut by 6 bases and J by 12 bases, with 15 bases left in between. CDR3 protein: CASRGIQGWQFF. In nucleotides, the CDR3 is TGTGCCAGCAGAGGAATACAGGGATGGCAGTTCTTC.

Regarding this clonotype: Just one base apart from a much larger clone, this may be a read error. The V gene is TRBV6-1, the J gene TRBJ2-5, with 7 bases that match TRBD1. Unmatched junction bases numbered 5, after V lost 6 bases and J lost 4 bases. Per the germline V gene, CDR1 is MNHNS and CDR2 is SASEGT. CDR3 size: 13 residues. The CDR3 region is CASRGTDPETQYF. The CDR3 nucleotides read TGTGCCAGCAGAGGGACAGACCCAGAGACCCAGTACTTC.

This clonotype came up many times. The chain carries TRBV28 and TRBJ1-4, with TRBD1 matching over 7 bases. Trimming cost V 6 bases and J 5 bases; bases outside gene matches: 9. The CDR3 covers 15 residues. Germline lookup yields CDR1 MDHEN and CDR2 SYDVKM. CDR3 DNA sequence: TGTGCCAGCAGGCAACCGGGACAGATAAATGAAAAACTGTTTTTT. Amino acids: CASRQPGQINEKLFF.

V usage is TRBV18 and J usage is TRBJ2-7; the D gene is possibly TRBD2 (5 bases). V lost 2 bases, J lost 0 bases, and 8 bases lay in between. Germline lookup yields CDR1 KGHSH and CDR2 LQKENI. The CDR3 covers 14 residues. CDR3 DNA sequence: TGTGCCAGCTCACCAGTCGGGGACTCCTACGAGCAGTACTTC. Protein product: CASSPVGDSYEQYF.

At least ten counts were recorded for this clonotype. V gene TRBV28 combines with J gene TRBJ2-5; 14 bases align to TRBD2. CDR1 is MDHEN, CDR2 SYDVKM, per germline. V shed 3 bases, J shed 5 bases, and the junction held 11 bases outside the gene matches. The length of the CDR3 is 18 residues. This CDR3 reads CASSFGTSGSGVGETQYF. In DNA, the CDR3 is TGTGCCAGCAGTTTCGGGACTAGCGGGAGTGGGGTAGGGGAGACCCAGTACTTC.

This clonotype was seen many times. This rearrangement joins TRBV28 to TRBJ2-4, with 7 bases that match TRBD1. The CDR3 sequence is 16 residues long. The junction had 8 bases not matched to a gene; V was cut back by 6 bases and J by 0 bases. CDR1 is MDHEN, CDR2 SYDVKM, per germline. The CDR3 loop reads CASSGQAALAKNIQYF. The CDR3 DNA follows: TGTGCCAGCAGCGGACAGGCCGCTCTAGCCAAAAACATTCAGTACTTC. The full variable domain, with the rest looked up from reference TRBV28 and TRBJ2-4, is DVKVTQSSRYLVKRTGEKVFLECVQDMDHENMFWYRQDPGLGLRLIYFSYDVKMKEKGDIPEGYSVSREKKERFSLILESASTNQTSMYLCASSGQAALAKNIQYFGAGTRLSVL.